Included here is one TCR beta chain sequence, with context. This receptor's antigen is unknown. Base qualities are not at hand, and no much larger clone is one base apart. The CDR3 contains 15 residues, cysteine and phenylalanine counted. Only the CDR3 portion is preserved as DNA: 45 bases, with reading frame beginning at the first base. CDR1 and CDR2 (LNHDA, SQIVND) derive from the germline V gene (reference sequence). V loses 6 bases, J loses 0 bases, and the germline ends lie 12 bases apart. The sample comes from a study of T cell changes during pregnancy in multiple sclerosis (dated by TCRdb to about 2019). For the study in its entirety: In women with multiple sclerosis, the researchers looked at how the T cell repertoire shifted as pregnancy progressed.

The library was produced with the immunoSEQ multiplex PCR assay. TCRdb carries this immuneACCESS record with in-frame sequences only. Its versions omit some clonotypes, under half of them owing to an unresolved V gene in the studies checked, with the rest unexplained. The sample table lists fewer than 50,000 clones, under 95% of them with a count of one. The ten largest clones capture approximately 5.1% of the sample. Source: CD8+ T cells from peripheral blood mononuclear cells, taken in the third trimester of pregnancy. This TCR came from a female donor with multiple sclerosis, enrolled in a pregnancy study. The receptor chain draws on TRBV19 and TRBJ1-5; the D gene is unclear. Read as DNA, the sequence is TGTGCCAGTAGGGAGGGAGATTATAGCAATCAGCCCCAGCATTTT. Translated, this gives CASREGDYSNQPQHF.